What follows is one TCR beta chain and its context. The antigen it binds to is not known. Base quality data are lacking; no much larger clone is found one base away. From a lookup of the germline V gene, CDR1 and CDR2 are LGHNA and YSLEER. V sheds 2 bases and J sheds 5 bases, leaving 16 bases between their ends. Inclusive of the bounding cysteine and phenylalanine, the CDR3 is 15 residues long. Just the 45-base CDR3 DNA is kept, in frame starting at base 1. This record comes from a study of blood T cell repertoires in COVID-19 (dated by TCRdb to the early 2020s). For the study in its entirety: Samples covering the acute and convalescent phases of COVID-19 were provided by collaborators in the United States, Italy and Spain. The prospective study material was composed of cDNA or gDNA derived from T cells, B-cell-depleted T cells, or PBMCs. Subjects who had been exposed to COVID-19, were actively infected with it, or had recovered from it provided the deeply sampled blood TCRbeta repertoires that made up the dataset. A freely available public database, intended as a resource for researchers studying the immune response to SARS-CoV-2, is where the repertoires were released. Samples were obtained from the ongoing ImmuneRACE study (first 160 participants) and from 1,254 subjects provided by 6 global collaborators. Sample metadata almost always included a de-identified subject ID, COVID-19 status, age in years and sex. Where available, HLA class I and class II types were taken from metadata supplied by the sample provider and were not determined by assay-based typing. Results and caveats for the whole study, not just this receptor: Clinical and demographic metadata were provided uncurated, with the amount varying by source and participant.

The immunoSEQ Assay, a bias-controlled multiplex PCR, was used to amplify TCRbeta CDR3 regions from genomic DNA. The original pipeline was this. Within the assay, amplification of reference gene primers was used to estimate how many nucleated cells each sample contained. Sequence reads were collapsed and filtered to measure the absolute abundance of every unique TCRbeta CDR3 rearrangement. For each sample, productive Simpson clonality was calculated as the square root of Simpson's diversity index over productive rearrangements. Drawn from immuneACCESS, this table holds only the in-frame rearrangements with V and J called that TCRdb kept. Clones are partly lost; checked studies trace under half to an unresolved V gene and leave the rest unexplained. The V and J calls and clone size are taken from that table; D and trimming were inferred from the DNA. In this sample the table shows fewer than 25,000 clones, 90% of which occur a single time. In total, the top ten clones hold about 2.5% of the sample.

Each collaborating institution followed its own protocols to collect whole blood in K2EDTA tubes. For TCRbeta analysis, collaborators shipped samples as frozen whole blood, isolated PBMCs, or DNA extracted from either of those sample types. The sequence was collected from a man aged 70 or older with acute or convalescent COVID-19. What was sequenced was peripheral blood. The chain couples TRBV4-3 to TRBJ2-7; the D gene is perhaps TRBD2, from 6 matching bases. Here the CDR3 is given as CASSQRAGGIDEQYF. The DNA is as follows: TGCGCCAGCAGCCAACGCGCTGGGGGGATCGACGAGCAGTACTTC.